This T cell receptor (beta chain) was sequenced for a study of technical replicates of blood from a handful of donors (dated by TCRdb to 2016 to 2017). Inclusive of the bounding cysteine and phenylalanine, the CDR3 is 16 residues long. Only the CDR3 DNA stays, 48 bases, in frame from base 1. V lost 6 bases and J lost 2 bases; the stretch between them is 18 bases long. CDR1 SNHLY and CDR2 FYNNEI are derived from the germline V gene. Library method: the immunoSEQ multiplex PCR assay. Drawn from immuneACCESS, this table holds only the in-frame rearrangements with V and J called that TCRdb kept. Clones are partly lost; checked studies trace under half to an unresolved V gene and leave the rest unexplained. The sample table shows roughly 62,000 clones, and roughly 86% are seen once. The ten largest clones take up roughly 5% of the sample. On this clone: Its target antigen remains unknown. One base away there is no much larger clone; base qualities are not given.

This TCR derives from a human donor in good health. Some clones in this sample may be carry-over from other donors' samples. Recombination connected TRBV2 to TRBJ2-3; TRBD1 is a weak D gene call, 5 bases matching. The specimen sequenced was PBMCs. The bases read TGTGCCAGCAGCCAAAACTTTAGGGGTAACACAGATACGCAGTATTTT. This gives the protein CASSQNFRGNTDTQYF.